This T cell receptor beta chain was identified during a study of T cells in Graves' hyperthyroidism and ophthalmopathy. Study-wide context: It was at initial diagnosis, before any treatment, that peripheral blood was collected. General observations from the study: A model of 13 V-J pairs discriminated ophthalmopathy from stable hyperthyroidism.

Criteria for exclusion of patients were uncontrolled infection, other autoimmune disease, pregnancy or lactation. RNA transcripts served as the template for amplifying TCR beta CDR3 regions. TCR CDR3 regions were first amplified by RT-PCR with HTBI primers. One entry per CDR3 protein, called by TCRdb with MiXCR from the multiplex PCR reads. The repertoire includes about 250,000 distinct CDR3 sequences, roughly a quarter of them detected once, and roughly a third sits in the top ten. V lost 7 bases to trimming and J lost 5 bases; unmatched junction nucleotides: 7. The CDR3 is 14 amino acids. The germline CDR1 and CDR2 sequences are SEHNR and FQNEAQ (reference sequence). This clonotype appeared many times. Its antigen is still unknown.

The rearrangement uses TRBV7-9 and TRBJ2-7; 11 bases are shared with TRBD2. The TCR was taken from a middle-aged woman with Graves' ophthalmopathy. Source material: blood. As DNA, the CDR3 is TGTGCCAGCACCACTAGCGGGAGTCATCACGAGCAGTACTTC. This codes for CASTTSGSHHEQYF.